Shown below are 9 T cell receptor beta chains from a single sample sequenced in a study of HIV-infected patients and healthy controls. TCRdb re-called the 5' RACE reads through MiXCR, storing one row per CDR3 protein. The repertoire includes 60,000 to 70,000 distinct CDR3 sequences, roughly 19% of them detected once, and approximately 1.5% sits in the top ten. What was sequenced was CD4+ T cells from blood. The source is a human donor in good health.

This clonotype has only a few counts. V gene TRBV27 combines with J gene TRBJ2-7, with TRBD1 matching over 8 bases. Germline CDR1 is MNHEY and CDR2 is SMNVEV (reference sequence). With 4 bases clipped from V and 6 bases from J, the junction kept 20 bases outside the gene matches. This CDR3 has 18 amino acids. As DNA, the CDR3 is TGTGCCAGCAGTTCGTGGACAGGGTTAAGGCGCAAACGGTCCGAGCAGTACTTC. It encodes CASSSWTGLRRKRSEQYF.

The J gene is TRBJ1-4, the V gene TRBV5-1; D is undetermined. The CDR3 extends over 14 amino acids. Germline V lookup: CDR1 SGHRS, CDR2 YFSETQ. The V end lost 0 bases, the J end lost 8 bases, and 11 bases lay between the germline ends. CDR3 loop: CASSLVGGEEKLFF. The CDR3 nucleotides are TGCGCCAGCAGCTTGGTTGGCGGCGAGGAAAAACTGTTTTTT.

V is TRBV4-2 and J is TRBJ2-1; 11 bases agree with TRBD2. Germline V gene data show CDR1 as LGHNA and CDR2 as YNFKEQ. The CDR3 has 12 residues. Trimming took 1 base from V and 16 from J; bases not matched to a gene: 3. The CDR3 DNA follows: TGTGCCAGCAGCCAAGTAGCGGGAGGGCCCTTCTTC. This codes for CASSQVAGGPFF.

The V call is TRBV5-1, the J call TRBJ2-1, with D perhaps matching TRBD1 or TRBD2 (5 bases each). Germline values: CDR1 SGHRS, CDR2 YFSETQ. The V end was cut by 2 bases, the J end by 5 bases, with 17 bases between. The CDR3 totals 16 residues. The CDR3 DNA follows: TGCGCCAGCAGCTTCCTACCGACCCAGGGAGACAATGAGCAGTTCTTC. This translates into CASSFLPTQGDNEQFF.

The table lists this clonotype with many counts. The J gene is TRBJ2-7, the V gene TRBV10-3; 11 bases align to TRBD1. The CDR3 is 15 residues long. J gave up 1 base and V 4 bases, and 3 bases lay outside the gene matches. Germline V gene lookup returns CDR1 ENHRY and CDR2 SYGVKD. CDR3 sequence (DNA): TGTGCCATCAGTGGCCGGGACAGGGGGTCCTACGAGCAGTACTTC. Its protein is CAISGRDRGSYEQYF.

This clonotype showed up many times. V usage is TRBV5-1 and J usage is TRBJ1-2; 7 bases line up with TRBD1. CDR3 length: 15 amino acids. J gave up 3 bases and V 0 bases, and 5 bases lay outside the gene matches. CDR1 and CDR2 from the germline V gene are SGHRS and YFSETQ. The CDR3 loop reads CASSLGDSLDYGYTF. For the CDR3, the DNA is TGCGCCAGCAGCTTGGGGGACAGCCTAGACTATGGCTACACCTTC.

This clonotype was seen many times. V is TRBV6-5 and J is TRBJ2-7; 8 bases are shared with TRBD1. The germline V gene has CDR1 MNHEY and CDR2 SVGAGI. J was trimmed by 3 bases and V by 2 bases; bases with no gene match: 3. This CDR3 comprises 14 residues. The CDR3 loop reads CASSYGQGNYEQYF. The DNA of the CDR3 is TGTGCCAGCAGTTACGGACAGGGTAACTACGAGCAGTACTTC.

This clonotype showed up just a few times. J is TRBJ1-5 and V is TRBV5-1, with no clear D. Germline CDR1 is SGHRS and CDR2 is YFSETQ. The CDR3 contains 12 residues. Trimming shortened V by 0 bases and J by 6 bases, and 4 bases separated the two germline ends. CDR3 in DNA: TGCGCCAGCAGCTTGGAGGGTCAGCCCCAGCATTTT. As protein: CASSLEGQPQHF.

This clonotype was seen a handful of times. The V call is TRBV10-3, the J call TRBJ2-5, with 11 positions matching TRBD2. The CDR3 extends over 14 amino acids. Germline V gene data show CDR1 as ENHRY and CDR2 as SYGVKD. V shed 6 bases, J shed 2 bases, and the junction held 2 bases outside the gene matches. The CDR3 is CAIRGTSGQETQYF. Written as DNA, the CDR3 is TGTGCCATCAGGGGGACTAGCGGACAAGAGACCCAGTACTTC.